This TCR beta chain was sequenced in a study of prognosis after radiotherapy for stage I lung cancer. It was by two-round multiplex PCR that TCR beta CDR3 was amplified from genomic DNA. The authors ran first-round PCR with primers specific to each TRBV and TRBJ gene. TCRdb re-called the multiplex PCR reads through MiXCR, storing one row per CDR3 protein. The sample includes under 55,000 distinct CDR3 sequences, about 32% of them seen just once. This clonotype appeared many times. V lost 3 bases and J lost 7; bases outside the gene matches: 10. Germline V gives CDR1 DFQATT, CDR2 SNEGSKA (reference sequence). The CDR3 extends over 14 amino acids.

The chain has TRBV20-1 and TRBJ2-7; the match to TRBD1 covers 9 bases. This specimen consisted of PBMCs, obtained before or after stereotactic body radiation therapy (not recorded which). The TCR originated in a donor over 45 with non-small cell lung cancer. The CDR3 nucleotides are TGCAGTGCTAGGGGGACAGGGTTGGTCGAAGAGCAGTACTTC. Translated, it gives CSARGTGLVEEQYF.